The 15 T cell receptor beta chains listed next were all sequenced from one sample in a study of blood T cell repertoires in COVID-19. Generated by immunoSEQ multiplex PCR, the TCRdb table keeps only in-frame clones and is missing some. The table shows a few hundred thousand clones, with roughly four fifths occurring only once. Sample: PBMCs or T cells enriched from blood (not recorded which). The receptors were sampled from an older woman who had recovered from COVID-19.

The table lists this clone with a count of one. The rearrangement uses TRBV28 and TRBJ2-7; the D gene is possibly TRBD1 (6 bases). Germline V gives CDR1 MDHEN, CDR2 SYDVKM. Trimming left V 6 bases short and J 4 bases short, with 16 bases between. This CDR3 is 14 amino acids long. The CDR3 sequence is CASSDTGMGYEQYF. The CDR3 DNA reads as TGTGCCAGCAGCGATACAGGGATGGGGTACGAGCAGTACTTC.

The CDR3: CASSPGPDTQYF. CDR3 bases: TGTGCCAGCTCACCGGGCCCAGATACGCAGTATTTT. The chain combines TRBV18 with TRBJ2-3; D not certain. Trimming took 3 bases from V and 4 from J, leaving 5 bases between them. In germline, CDR1 is KGHSH, CDR2 LQKENI. The CDR3 covers 12 residues. Drawing the rest from reference TRBV18 and TRBJ2-3, the complete variable domain is NAGVMQNPRHLVRRRGQEARLRCSPMKGHSHVYWYRQLPEEGLKFMVYLQKENIIDESGMPKERFSAEFPKEGPSILRIQQVVRGDSAAYFCASSPGPDTQYFGPGTRLTVL.

This chain connects TRBV6-1 to TRBJ1-5, with 7 bases fitting TRBD1. This CDR3 contains 16 residues. The germline V gene encodes CDR1 MNHNS and CDR2 SASEGT. With 2 bases clipped from V and 1 base from J, the junction kept 5 bases outside the gene matches. For the CDR3, the DNA is TGTGCCAGCAGTGAAAACAGGGGAACAAGCAATCAGCCCCAGCATTTT. Its protein is CASSENRGTSNQPQHF.

The chain couples TRBV9 to TRBJ2-7; 9 nucleotides match TRBD1. The V gene's germline CDR1 is SGDLS and CDR2 YYNGEE. Trimming cost V 3 bases and J 6 bases; bases outside gene matches: 13. The CDR3 is 16 amino acids. The CDR3 DNA sequence: TGTGCCAGCAGCGCTCCCGACAGGGGGTCGTGGAGCGAGCAGTACTTC. It encodes CASSAPDRGSWSEQYF.

The CDR3 reads CSVIDRGFSGATSYNEQFF. The CDR3 region has the DNA TGCAGCGTTATTGACAGGGGGTTTAGCGGGGCCACCTCCTACAATGAGCAGTTCTTC. This chain connects TRBV29-1 to TRBJ2-1; maybe TRBD1 (9 bases). CDR1 and CDR2 from the germline V gene are SQVTM and ANQGSEA. The CDR3 is 19 amino acids. V lost 5 bases and J lost 0, with 26 bases in between.

V usage is TRBV7-8 and J usage is TRBJ2-3, with D possibly TRBD1 on 6 matching bases. Trimming took 4 bases from V and 9 from J, leaving 14 bases between them. The CDR3 spans 13 residues. Germline V gene lookup returns CDR1 SGHVS and CDR2 FQNEAQ. Written as DNA, the CDR3 is TGTGCCAGCAGCTGGCCCGATGGGGGCACGCAGTATTTT. This encodes CASSWPDGGTQYF.

This clone was picked up a small number of times. The CDR3 loop reads CASSFAGNTEAFF. The CDR3 DNA sequence: TGTGCCAGCAGCTTCGCGGGGAACACTGAAGCTTTCTTT. The V and J genes are TRBV7-2 and TRBJ1-1; D unresolved. The V end lost 3 bases, the J end lost 1 base, and 6 bases lay between the germline ends. The CDR3 extends over 13 amino acids. Germline values: CDR1 SGHTA, CDR2 FQGNSA.

This clone was seen once. No conserved phenylalanine or tryptophan is present at the end of the CDR3, so a read error is the likely explanation. The limits of the CDR3 on the DNA are not certain, so only TCRdb's listed CDR3 is given. The J gene is TRBJ1-4, the V gene TRBV21-1; the DNA was not used to check the table's D call, TRBD1. TRBV21-1 is a documented pseudogene. Counting both end residues, the CDR3 totals 8 amino acids. The CDR3 sequence is CASSKARG.

The chain is built from TRBV9 and TRBJ2-1, with 8 bases matching TRBD2. This CDR3 has 16 residues. The J segment lost 6 bases and the V segment lost 4 bases, leaving 12 bases of the junction unmatched. Germline V gene lookup returns CDR1 SGDLS and CDR2 YYNGEE. CDR3 loop: CASSTTGSGRRNEQFF. The DNA for the CDR3 is TGTGCCAGCAGCACGACCGGCAGCGGGAGACGCAATGAGCAGTTCTTC.

This clone was observed a handful of times. The rearrangement joins TRBV7-9 to TRBJ2-7, with D possibly being TRBD1 (6 bases). Germline V lookup: CDR1 SEHNR, CDR2 FQNEAQ (reference sequence). Trimming left V 5 bases short and J 2 bases short, with 10 bases between. The CDR3 runs 13 residues. The CDR3 DNA follows: TGTGCCAGCAGCGTCTACAGGGCCTACGAGCAGTACTTC. Protein sequence: CASSVYRAYEQYF. The full variable domain, completed using reference TRBV7-9 and TRBJ2-7, is DTGVSQNPRHKITKRGQNVTFRCDPISEHNRLYWYRQTLGQGPEFLTYFQNEAQLEKSRLLSDRFSAERPKGSFSTLEIQRTEQGDSAMYLCASSVYRAYEQYFGPGTRLTVT.

The chain carries TRBV11-2 and TRBJ2-5, with a possible D match to TRBD2 (6 bases). The V and J ends lost 1 base and 2 bases respectively, with 11 bases between them. CDR3 length: 15 amino acids. Germline V gene sequence: CDR1 SGHAT, CDR2 FQNNGV. The CDR3 is CASSLGTTQQETQYF. CDR3 coding DNA: TGTGCCAGCAGCTTAGGGACTACGCAACAAGAGACCCAGTACTTC.

This clone was recorded a few times. The chain uses TRBV19 and TRBJ2-1; 11 nucleotides match TRBD1. Germline CDR1 LNHDA, CDR2 SQIVND (reference sequence). The CDR3 has 16 residues. The junction had 6 bases not matched to a gene; V was cut back by 4 bases and J by 4 bases. DNA of the CDR3: TGTGCCAGTAGTACACGGGGGACAGGGGGGTACAATGAGCAGTTCTTC. Translation: CASSTRGTGGYNEQFF. The variable domain in full, with the rest retrieved from reference TRBV19 and TRBJ2-1, is DGGITQSPKYLFRKEGQNVTLSCEQNLNHDAMYWYRQDPGQGLRLIYYSQIVNDFQKGDIAEGYSVSREKKESFPLTVTSAQKNPTAFYLCASSTRGTGGYNEQFFGPGTRLTVL.

The J gene is TRBJ2-1, the V gene TRBV11-2; 10 bases are a match to TRBD2. The germline V gene encodes CDR1 SGHAT and CDR2 FQNNGV. The CDR3 consists of 16 residues. J lost 7 bases, V lost 1 base, and 7 bases had no gene match. CDR3 residues: CASSLVLAGGYNEQFF. In nucleotides, the CDR3 is TGTGCCAGCAGCTTAGTATTAGCGGGGGGTTATAATGAGCAGTTCTTC. Full variable domain (remainder filled in from reference TRBV11-2 and TRBJ2-1): EAGVAQSPRYKIIEKRQSVAFWCNPISGHATLYWYQQILGQGPKLLIQFQNNGVVDDSQLPKDRFSAERLKGVDSTLKIQPAKLEDSAVYLCASSLVLAGGYNEQFFGPGTRLTVL.

V is TRBV5-6 and J is TRBJ1-1, with 7 positions matching TRBD1. The CDR3 is 14 residues long. Unmatched junction bases numbered 11, after V lost 2 bases and J lost 10 bases. Germline CDR1 and CDR2: SGHDT and YYEEEE. The CDR3, as DNA: TGTGCCAGCAGCTTAATAACAGGGGATGGGAGAGCTTTCTTT. Its protein product is CASSLITGDGRAFF.

The chain carries TRBV15 and TRBJ2-3; 13 positions match TRBD2. Germline V gives CDR1 LNHNV, CDR2 YYDKDF (reference sequence). The CDR3 is 16 amino acids. J was trimmed by 3 bases and V by 6 bases; bases with no gene match: 6. The CDR3 loop is CATRLLAGGPTDTQYF. The CDR3 DNA is TGTGCCACCAGACTACTAGCGGGGGGGCCAACAGATACGCAGTATTTT. The full variable domain, with the rest looked up from reference TRBV15 and TRBJ2-3, is DAMVIQNPRYQVTQFGKPVTLSCSQTLNHNVMYWYQQKSSQAPKLLFHYYDKDFNNEADTPDNFQSRRPNTSFCFLDIRSPGLGDTAMYLCATRLLAGGPTDTQYFGPGTRLTVL.